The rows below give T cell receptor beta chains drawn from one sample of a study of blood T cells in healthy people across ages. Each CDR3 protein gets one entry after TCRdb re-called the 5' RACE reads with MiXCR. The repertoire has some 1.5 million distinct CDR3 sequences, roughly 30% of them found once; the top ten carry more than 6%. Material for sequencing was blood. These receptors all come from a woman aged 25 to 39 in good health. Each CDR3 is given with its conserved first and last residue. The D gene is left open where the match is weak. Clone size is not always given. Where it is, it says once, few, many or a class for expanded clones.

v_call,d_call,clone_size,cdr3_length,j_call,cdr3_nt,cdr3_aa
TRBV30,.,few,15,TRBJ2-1,TGTGCCTGGAGGGGGGCTCTAGCCTCTTACAATGAGCAGTTCTTC,CAWRGALASYNEQFF
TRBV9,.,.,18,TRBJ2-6,TGTGCCAGCACTCCTCGCGGGACAGTGGCCTCTGGGGCCAACGTCCTGACTTTC,CASTPRGTVASGANVLTF
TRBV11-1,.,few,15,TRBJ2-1,TGTGCCAGCAGCTTAGCGGGGAACCCCTACAATGAGCAGTTCTTC,CASSLAGNPYNEQFF
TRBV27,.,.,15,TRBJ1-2,TGTGCCAGCGGCAGGTCCACAGGGCTTGGGTATGGCTACACCTTC,CASGRSTGLGYGYTF
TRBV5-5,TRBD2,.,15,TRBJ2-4,TGTGCCAGCAGCCGCACCAGCGGGAGGCGGAACATTCAGTACTTC,CASSRTSGRRNIQYF
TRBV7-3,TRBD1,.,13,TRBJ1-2,TGTGCCAGCAGCCTCGCGGGACAGGGAGACTACACCTTC,CASSLAGQGDYTF
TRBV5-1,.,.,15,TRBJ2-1,TGCGCCAGCAGCCCGAGGGGCCTAGGACACAATGAGCAGTTCTTC,CASSPRGLGHNEQFF
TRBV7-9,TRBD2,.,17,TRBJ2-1,TGTGCCAGTAGCTTAGAAGTGACTAGCCGACAAGGGAATGAGCAGTTCTTC,CASSLEVTSRQGNEQFF
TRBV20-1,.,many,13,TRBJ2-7,TGCAGTGCTAGGGCTAGCGTAACCTACGAGCAGTACTTC,CSARASVTYEQYF
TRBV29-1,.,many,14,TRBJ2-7,TGCAGCGTTGTGAATCTGGGGTTTACCTACGAGCAGTACTTC,CSVVNLGFTYEQYF
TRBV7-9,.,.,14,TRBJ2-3,TGTGCCAGCAGCCAGGTGGGGGCGGCAGATATGCAGTATTTT,CASSQVGAADMQYF
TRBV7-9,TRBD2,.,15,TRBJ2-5,TGTGCCAGCTTTCGCGGGAGCCCTTCCTACAATGAGCAGTACTTC,CASFRGSPSYNEQYF
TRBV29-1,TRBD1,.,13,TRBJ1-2,TGCTGCGTAAAACAGGGGGCCCTCTATGGCTACACCTTC,CCVKQGALYGYTF
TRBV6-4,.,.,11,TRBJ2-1,TGTGCCAGCAGAATAAACAGGGAGCGGTTCTTC,CASRINRERFF
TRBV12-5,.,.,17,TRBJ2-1,TGTGCTAGTGGGTTCGAGGTCGGAACTGGGTTAGGCAATGAGCAGTTCTTC,CASGFEVGTGLGNEQFF
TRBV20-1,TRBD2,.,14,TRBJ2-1,TGCAGTGCCGTCCCGCGGGAGGTTTACAATGAGCAGTTCTTC,CSAVPREVYNEQFF
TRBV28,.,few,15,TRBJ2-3,TGTGCCTGCAGTCCCCCCGGGGTTAGCACAGATACGCAGTATTTT,CACSPPGVSTDTQYF
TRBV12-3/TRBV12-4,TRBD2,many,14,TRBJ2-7,TGTGCCAGCAGGCTAGCGGCCCGCTCCTACGAGCAGTACTTC,CASRLAARSYEQYF
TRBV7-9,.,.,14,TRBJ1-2,TGTGCCAGCAGCTTGGGGGGGCTGCGCTATGGCTACACCTTC,CASSLGGLRYGYTF
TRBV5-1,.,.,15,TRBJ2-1,TGCGCCAGCAGCTTGGACAGTTTGGGGTACAATGAGCAGTTCTTC,CASSLDSLGYNEQFF
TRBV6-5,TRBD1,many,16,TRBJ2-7,TGTGCCAGCAGCCGCGCCCGGGACAGGTCTTCCTACGAGCAGTACTTC,CASSRARDRSSYEQYF
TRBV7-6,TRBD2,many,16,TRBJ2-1,TGTGCCAGCAGCTTAGACACAAGCGGGGTGAAGAATGAGCAGTTCTTC,CASSLDTSGVKNEQFF
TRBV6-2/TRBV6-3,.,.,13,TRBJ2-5,TGTGCCAGCAGTTTTGACTTCCAAGAGACCCAGTACTTC,CASSFDFQETQYF
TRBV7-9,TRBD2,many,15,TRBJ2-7,TGTGCCAGCAGCTTCTCCCCCCTAGCGGCCTTTCACCAGTACTTC,CASSFSPLAAFHQYF
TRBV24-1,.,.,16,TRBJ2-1,TGTGCCACCAGTGAGACAGGTACTAGCTCCTACAATGAACAGTTCTTC,CATSETGTSSYNEQFF
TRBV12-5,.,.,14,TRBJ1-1,TGTGCTAGTCGATCTAAGGAGGGGCGCACTGAAGCTTTCTTT,CASRSKEGRTEAFF
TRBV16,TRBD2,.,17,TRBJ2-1,TGTGCCAGCAGCCAGTGGGTGGCTAGCGGGAGTCGCAATGAGCAGTTCTTC,CASSQWVASGSRNEQFF
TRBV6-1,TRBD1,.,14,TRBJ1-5,TGTGCCAGCGGAACCACAGGGGGCAATCAGCCCCAGCATTTT,CASGTTGGNQPQHF
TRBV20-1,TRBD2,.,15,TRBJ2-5,TGCAGTGCTAGAGTAGCGGGGGGGCCTCGAGAGACCCAGTACTTC,CSARVAGGPRETQYF
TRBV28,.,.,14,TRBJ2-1,TGTGCCAGCAGTTTCTGGGCTAGCTCGAGTGAGCAGTTCTTC,CASSFWASSSEQFF
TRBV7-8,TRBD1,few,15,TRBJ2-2,TGTGCCAGCATTAGAGGGACAGGGGCCCCCGGGGAGCTGTTTTTT,CASIRGTGAPGELFF
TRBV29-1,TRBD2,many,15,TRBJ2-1,TGCAGCGTTTCCTTGGGTAGCGGGGGATACAATGAGCAGTTCTTC,CSVSLGSGGYNEQFF
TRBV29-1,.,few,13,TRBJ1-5,TGCAGCGTTACCAGGGGTGGTAATCAGCCCCAGCATTTT,CSVTRGGNQPQHF
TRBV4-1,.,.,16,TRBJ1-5,TGCGCCAGCAGCCAGGAGGGAGGGTTTGGCAATCAACCCCAGCATTTT,CASSQEGGFGNQPQHF
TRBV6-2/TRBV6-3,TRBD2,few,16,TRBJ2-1,TGTGCCAGCACCTCGGGGGGGATGACGCCCTACAATGAGCAGTTCTTC,CASTSGGMTPYNEQFF
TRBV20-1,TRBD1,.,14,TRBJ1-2,TGCAGTGCTAGAGTATTGGGGACAGCCTATGGCTACACCTTC,CSARVLGTAYGYTF
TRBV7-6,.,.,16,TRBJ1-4,TGTACCAGCAGCCTACAGCGGACCGCAACTAATGAAAAACTGTTTTTT,CTSSLQRTATNEKLFF
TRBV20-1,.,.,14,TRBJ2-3,TGCAGTGCTCGACCTCAGGTTCTCCCAGATACGCAGTATTTT,CSARPQVLPDTQYF
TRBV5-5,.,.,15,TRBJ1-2,TGTGCCAGCAGCTTCCGACAGGTAGCTAACTATGGCTACACCTTC,CASSFRQVANYGYTF